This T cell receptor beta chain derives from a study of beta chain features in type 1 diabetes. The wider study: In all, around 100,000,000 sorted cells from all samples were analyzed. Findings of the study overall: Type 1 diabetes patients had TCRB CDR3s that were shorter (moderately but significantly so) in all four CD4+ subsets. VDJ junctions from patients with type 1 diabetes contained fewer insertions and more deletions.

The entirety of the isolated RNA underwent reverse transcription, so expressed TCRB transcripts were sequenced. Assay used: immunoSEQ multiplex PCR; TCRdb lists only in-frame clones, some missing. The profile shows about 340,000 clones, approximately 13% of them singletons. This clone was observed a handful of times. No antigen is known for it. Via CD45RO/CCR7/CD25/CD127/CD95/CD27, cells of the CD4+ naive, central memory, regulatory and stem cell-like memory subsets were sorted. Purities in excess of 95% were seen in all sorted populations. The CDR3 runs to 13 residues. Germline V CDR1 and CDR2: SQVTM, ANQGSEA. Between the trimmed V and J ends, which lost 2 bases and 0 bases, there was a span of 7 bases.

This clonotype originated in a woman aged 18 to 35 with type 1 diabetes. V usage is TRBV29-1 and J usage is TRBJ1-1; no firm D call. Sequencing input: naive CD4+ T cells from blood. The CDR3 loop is CSVESVMNTEAFF. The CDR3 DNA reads TGCAGCGTTGAATCAGTAATGAACACTGAAGCTTTCTTT.